This T cell receptor (beta chain) was documented in a study of cytomegalovirus exposure and HLA in healthy donors. Study results and caveats: In vitro checks showed that a few CMV-associated chains really do target CMV antigens. Clusters of TCRs from the first cohort tended to co-occur in the 120 or so validation repertoires (as a later analysis found). Cytomegalovirus association was assigned to about 150 TCR beta chains.

This table comes from immunoSEQ multiplex PCR, and its TCRdb copy is limited to in-frame clones, with some not included. The table records some 98,000 clones, about 90% of them present only once. These donors were members of the approximately 110-subject validation cohort, a group separate from the roughly 670-subject first cohort. The CDR3 runs to 14 residues. Trimming cost V 3 bases and J 2 bases, with 8 bases left between them. CDR1 and CDR2 from the germline V gene are MGHDK and SYGVNS. As regards this clone: Its antigen is as yet unknown.

The chain couples TRBV25-1 to TRBJ1-3, with D possibly being TRBD1 (5 bases). The sequenced sample was PBMCs. The TCR was taken from a man aged 18 to 29 in good health and CMV-seropositive. In nucleotides, the CDR3 is TGTGCCAGCAGTGACAGGGAGGCTGGAAACACCATATATTTT. It yields the protein CASSDREAGNTIYF.